The next 17 T cell receptor beta chains were all read from a single sample in a study of blood T cell repertoires in COVID-19. TCRdb keeps only in-frame clones here, not all; method: immunoSEQ multiplex PCR. Here the sample spans fewer than 250,000 clones, about 87% being singletons. The specimen sequenced was PBMCs or T cells enriched from blood (not recorded which). These receptors came from a woman aged 25-40 years with acute COVID-19.

The chain joins TRBV3-1 (or the pseudogene TRBV3-2) to TRBJ1-6, with a tentative D call TRBD1 (6 bases). The V gene's germline CDR1 is LGHDT and CDR2 YNNKEL (reference sequence). V gave up 5 bases and J gave up 8 bases, with 13 bases separating them. The CDR3 length is 14 residues. The CDR3 spells CASSSDNRDSPLHF. The CDR3 DNA sequence: TGTGCCAGCAGCTCAGACAACAGGGATTCACCCCTCCACTTT.

The chain recombines TRBV12-5 with TRBJ2-3; 11 positions agree with TRBD2. Germline-derived CDR1 and CDR2 are LGHNT and FRNRAP. The CDR3 runs to 16 residues. V shed 2 bases and J 2 bases; nucleotides not matched to a gene: 3. The CDR3 coding sequence is TGTGCTAGTGGTTTGATTAGCGGGGGGGACACAGATACGCAGTATTTT. Translated: CASGLISGGDTDTQYF. The complete variable domain, with remaining parts taken from reference TRBV12-5 and TRBJ2-3, reads DARVTQTPRHKVTEMGQEVTMRCQPILGHNTVFWYRQTMMQGLELLAYFRNRAPLDDSGMPKDRFSAEMPDATLATLKIQPSEPRDSAVYFCASGLISGGDTDTQYFGPGTRLTVL.

CDR3 amino acids: CASSEKRQGENTEAFF. CDR3 DNA: TGTGCCAGCAGTGAAAAGCGACAGGGGGAGAACACTGAAGCTTTCTTT. The chain is built from TRBV2 and TRBJ1-1, with TRBD1 matching over 9 bases. Germline CDR1 and CDR2: SNHLY and FYNNEI. This CDR3 spans 16 amino acids. With V trimmed by 2 bases and J by 1 base, 5 bases remained unmatched.

Concerning this clone itself: One junction end disagrees with the germline gene, perhaps due to a read error. The V call is TRBV7-8, the J call TRBJ2-4; a possible D gene is TRBD1 (6 bases). This CDR3 has 13 residues. CDR1 is SGHVS, CDR2 FQNEAQ, per germline. CDR3 amino acids: CASSLEVQGQGTF. The CDR3 region has the DNA TGTGCCAGCAGCTTAGAGGTTCAGGGGCAGGGGACCTTC.

The chain employs TRBV28 and TRBJ1-6, with 8 bases lining up with TRBD1. The germline gives CDR1 MDHEN, CDR2 SYDVKM. With V trimmed by 5 bases and J by 9 bases, 6 bases remained unmatched. This CDR3 has 14 amino acids. As DNA, the CDR3 is TGTGCCAGCAGTACCCTGACAGGGGTTTCACCCCTCCACTTT. Protein: CASSTLTGVSPLHF.

The chain combines TRBV13 with TRBJ2-3; 9 bases are a match to TRBD2. In germline, CDR1 is PRHDT, CDR2 FYEKMQ (reference sequence). Unmatched junction bases numbered 18, after V lost 2 bases and J lost 3 bases. This CDR3 is built from 20 residues. The CDR3 sequence is CASSLRGGWRGGQGTDTQYF. As DNA, the CDR3 is TGTGCCAGCAGCTTAAGGGGAGGATGGCGGGGGGGCCAGGGGACAGATACGCAGTATTTT.

The chain carries TRBV5-4 and TRBJ1-2; no clear D. Germline V gene data show CDR1 as SGHNT and CDR2 as YYREEE (reference sequence). This CDR3 has 15 residues. V lost 4 bases and J 1 base, leaving 14 bases between the germline ends. The CDR3 reads CASSPRAGDNYGYTF. CDR3 bases: TGTGCCAGCAGCCCGAGGGCAGGAGATAACTATGGCTACACCTTC.

J is TRBJ1-1 and V is TRBV5-1; weak D call: TRBD1 (6 bases). The V end lost 7 bases, the J end lost 7 bases, and 11 bases lay between the germline ends. CDR1 and CDR2 (germline): SGHRS, YFSETQ. The CDR3 is made up of 11 amino acids. Here the CDR3 DNA reads TGCGCCAGCGGTCAGGGGCATGAAGCTTTCTTT. It encodes CASGQGHEAFF.

CDR3 residues: CASSSLDTEAFF. The CDR3 DNA is TGTGCCAGCAGCTCCCTTGACACTGAAGCTTTCTTT. J is TRBJ1-1 and V is TRBV7-9; D remains unclear. CDR1 and CDR2 from the germline V gene are SEHNR and FQNEAQ (reference sequence). V lost 4 bases and J 3 bases, leaving 6 bases between the germline ends. This CDR3 has 12 residues.

The chain carries TRBV3-1 (or the pseudogene TRBV3-2) and TRBJ1-6, with 11 bases aligning to TRBD1. The junction had 2 bases not matched to a gene; V was cut back by 3 bases and J by 7 bases. The CDR3 covers 15 residues. CDR1 is LGHDT and CDR2 is YNNKEL in the germline V gene (reference sequence). CDR3 nucleotide sequence: TGTGCCAGCAGCCAGCGGGACAGGGGGAATTCACCCCTCCACTTT. Protein sequence: CASSQRDRGNSPLHF.

J is TRBJ1-1 and V is TRBV11-2; TRBD1 might be the D (6 bases). Trimming left V 4 bases short and J 3 bases short, with 12 bases between. The CDR3 is made up of 14 amino acids. Per germline, CDR1 SGHAT and CDR2 FQNNGV. The CDR3 DNA reads TGTGCCAGCAGCTCGAAGGACAGATACACTGAAGCTTTCTTT. It yields the protein CASSSKDRYTEAFF.

The chain recombines TRBV7-6 with TRBJ2-1; TRBD2 agrees at 14 bases. The J segment lost 6 bases and the V segment lost 2 bases, leaving 9 bases of the junction unmatched. The CDR3 is 18 amino acids. The germline gives CDR1 SGHVS, CDR2 FNYEAQ. CDR3 loop: CASSLTRLAGGQGNEQFF. CDR3 in DNA: TGTGCCAGCAGCTTAACGAGACTAGCGGGGGGGCAAGGCAATGAGCAGTTCTTC.

The CDR3 here is CATEDRGSPKNTEAFF. CDR3 in DNA: TGTGCCACCGAGGACAGGGGGAGTCCTAAGAACACTGAAGCTTTCTTT. The chain employs TRBV15 and TRBJ1-1, with 10 bases matching TRBD1. Germline V gene sequence: CDR1 LNHNV, CDR2 YYDKDF (reference sequence). V trimming: 8 bases; J trimming: 1 base; junction bases outside the gene matches: 10. CDR3 length: 16 residues.

The chain links TRBV7-2 to TRBJ2-3; 7 bases agree with TRBD1. V was pared by 4 bases and J by 6 bases, with 10 bases of the junction left unmatched. The length of the CDR3 is 15 residues. Germline V gene data show CDR1 as SGHTA and CDR2 as FQGNSA. Here the CDR3 reads CASSWKTGRGDTQYF. CDR3 DNA: TGTGCCAGCAGCTGGAAGACAGGGAGAGGGGATACGCAGTATTTT.

The rearrangement joins TRBV4-1 to TRBJ2-7; 11 nucleotides align to TRBD2. Germline V CDR1 and CDR2: MGHRA, YSYEKL. This CDR3 contains 18 residues. V was clipped by 0 bases and J by 2 bases; unmatched bases: 9. The DNA of the CDR3 is TGCGCCAGCAGCCAAGAACAACTAGCGGGGGCTCGAACCTACGAGCAGTACTTC. Amino acid sequence: CASSQEQLAGARTYEQYF.

This chain joins TRBV20-1 and TRBJ1-2; D ambiguous. The V gene lost 7 bases and the J gene lost 2 bases, with 8 bases spanning the gap. Germline V gene sequence: CDR1 DFQATT, CDR2 SNEGSKA (reference sequence). The CDR3 loop spans 11 amino acids. CDR3 in amino acids: CSGNSNYGYTF. The CDR3 bases are TGCAGTGGCAATAGCAACTATGGCTACACCTTC.

This chain links TRBV4-3 with TRBJ2-5; D is unresolved. Germline assignment: CDR1 LGHNA and CDR2 YSLEER. This CDR3 comprises 15 residues. V was shortened by 4 bases and J by 0 bases, with 12 bases between the two germline ends. DNA for the CDR3: TGCGCCAGCAGCCCCCGCGGCACCAACCAAGAGACCCAGTACTTC. The encoded protein is CASSPRGTNQETQYF.